Below, one T cell receptor (beta chain) is given with its context. This sample is drawn from a study of blood T cell repertoires in COVID-19. Study as a whole: Acute-phase and convalescent COVID-19 samples originated in the United States, Italy and Spain.

Authors' data handling: By means of reference gene primer amplification, nucleated cell counts were estimated. Repertoires were generated with immunoSEQ multiplex PCR, while TCRdb's copy carries only in-frame clones and drops some. V and J calls and clone size are those listed in that table; D and trimming were worked out from the DNA. The top ten clones hold 15% to 20% of a sample with some 190,000 clones, approximately 87% of them seen once. V was clipped by 5 bases and J by 9 bases; unmatched bases: 7. Germline CDR1 LNHNV, CDR2 YYDKDF (reference sequence). The CDR3 runs to 14 residues. This TCR was sampled from a person aged 70 to 85 with COVID-19, enrolled during active disease. Sequenced sample: peripheral blood. The chain employs TRBV15 and TRBJ1-6; 7 bases map to TRBD1. The CDR3 nucleotides read TGTGCCACCAGCGGGGACAGATGGATTTCACCCCTCCACTTT. It specifies CATSGDRWISPLHF.